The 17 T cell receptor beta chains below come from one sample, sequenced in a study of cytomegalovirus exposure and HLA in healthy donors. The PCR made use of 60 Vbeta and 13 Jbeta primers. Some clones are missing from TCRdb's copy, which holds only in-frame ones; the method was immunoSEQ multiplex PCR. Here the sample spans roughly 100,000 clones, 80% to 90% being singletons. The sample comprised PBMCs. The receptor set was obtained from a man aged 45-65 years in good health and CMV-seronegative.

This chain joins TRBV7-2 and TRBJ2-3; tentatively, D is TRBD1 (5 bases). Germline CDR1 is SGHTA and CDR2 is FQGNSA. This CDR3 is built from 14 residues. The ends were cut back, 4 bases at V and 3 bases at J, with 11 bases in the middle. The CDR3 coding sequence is TGTGCCAGCAGCTCTGGGGCGCGTACAGATACGCAGTATTTT. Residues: CASSSGARTDTQYF.

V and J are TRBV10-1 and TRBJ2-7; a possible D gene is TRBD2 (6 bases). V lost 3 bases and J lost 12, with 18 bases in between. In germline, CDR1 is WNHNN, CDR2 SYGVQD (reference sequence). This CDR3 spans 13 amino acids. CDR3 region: CASSDNHDGGSYF. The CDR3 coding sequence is TGCGCCAGCAGTGACAATCATGACGGGGGTTCGTACTTC.

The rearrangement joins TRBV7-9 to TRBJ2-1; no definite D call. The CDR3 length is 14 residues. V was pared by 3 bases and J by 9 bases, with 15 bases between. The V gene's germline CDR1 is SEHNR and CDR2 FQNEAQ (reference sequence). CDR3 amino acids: CASSFSSGLAEQFF. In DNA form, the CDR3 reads TGTGCCAGCAGCTTTTCGTCGGGTCTCGCTGAGCAGTTCTTC.

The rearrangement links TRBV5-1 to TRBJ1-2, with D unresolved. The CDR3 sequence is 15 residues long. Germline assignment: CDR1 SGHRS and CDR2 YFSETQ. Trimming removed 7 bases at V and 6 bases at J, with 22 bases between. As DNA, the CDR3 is TGCGCCAGCGCCCTGACGGCTTCTCAACGGGATGGCTACACCTTC. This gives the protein CASALTASQRDGYTF.

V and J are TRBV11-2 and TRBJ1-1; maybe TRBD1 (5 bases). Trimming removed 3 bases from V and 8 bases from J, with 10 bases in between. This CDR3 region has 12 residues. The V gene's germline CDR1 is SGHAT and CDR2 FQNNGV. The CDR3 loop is CASSFQGREAFF. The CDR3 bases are TGTGCCAGCAGCTTCCAGGGCCGAGAAGCTTTCTTT.

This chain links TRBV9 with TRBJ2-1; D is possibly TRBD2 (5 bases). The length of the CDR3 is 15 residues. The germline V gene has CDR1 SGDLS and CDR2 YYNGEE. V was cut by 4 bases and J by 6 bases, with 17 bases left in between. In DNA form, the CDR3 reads TGTGCCAGCAGCTACGAAACTAGTATAGGCAATGAGCAGTTCTTC. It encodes CASSYETSIGNEQFF.

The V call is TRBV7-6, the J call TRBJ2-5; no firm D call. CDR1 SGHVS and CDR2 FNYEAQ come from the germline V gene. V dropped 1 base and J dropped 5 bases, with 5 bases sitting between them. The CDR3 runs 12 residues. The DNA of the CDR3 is TGTGCCAGCAGCTTAGGTATTGAGACCCAGTACTTC. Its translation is CASSLGIETQYF.

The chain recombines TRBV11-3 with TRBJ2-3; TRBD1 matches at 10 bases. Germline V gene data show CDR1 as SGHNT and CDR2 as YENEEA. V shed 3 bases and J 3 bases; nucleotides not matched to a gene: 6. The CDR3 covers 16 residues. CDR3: CASSLRQGARTDTQYF. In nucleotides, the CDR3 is TGTGCCAGCAGCTTGAGACAGGGGGCGCGTACAGATACGCAGTATTTT.

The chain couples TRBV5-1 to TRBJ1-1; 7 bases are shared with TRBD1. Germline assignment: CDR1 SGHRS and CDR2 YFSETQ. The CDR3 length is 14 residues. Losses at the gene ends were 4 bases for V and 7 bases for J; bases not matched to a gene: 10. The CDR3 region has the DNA TGCGCCAGCAGCCCCATTATCCGGGACAGTGAAGCTTTCTTT. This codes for CASSPIIRDSEAFF.

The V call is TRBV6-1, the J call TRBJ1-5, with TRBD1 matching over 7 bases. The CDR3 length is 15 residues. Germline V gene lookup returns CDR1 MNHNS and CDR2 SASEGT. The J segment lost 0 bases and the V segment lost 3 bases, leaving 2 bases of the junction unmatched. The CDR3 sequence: CASSEGQYSNQPQHF. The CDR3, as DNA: TGTGCCAGCAGTGAGGGACAGTATAGCAATCAGCCCCAGCATTTT.

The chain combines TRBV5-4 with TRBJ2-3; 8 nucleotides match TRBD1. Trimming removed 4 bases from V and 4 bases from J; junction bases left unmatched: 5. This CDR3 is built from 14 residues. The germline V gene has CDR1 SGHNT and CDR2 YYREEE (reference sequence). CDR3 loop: CASSDGTGSDTQYF. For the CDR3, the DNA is TGTGCCAGCAGCGACGGGACAGGATCAGATACGCAGTATTTT.

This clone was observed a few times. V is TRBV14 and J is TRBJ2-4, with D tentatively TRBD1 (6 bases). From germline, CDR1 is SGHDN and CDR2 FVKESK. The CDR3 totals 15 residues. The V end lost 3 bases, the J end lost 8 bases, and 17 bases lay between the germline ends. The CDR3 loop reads CASSHGDIWNDIQYF. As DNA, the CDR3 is TGTGCCAGCAGCCATGGGGACATCTGGAATGACATTCAGTACTTC.

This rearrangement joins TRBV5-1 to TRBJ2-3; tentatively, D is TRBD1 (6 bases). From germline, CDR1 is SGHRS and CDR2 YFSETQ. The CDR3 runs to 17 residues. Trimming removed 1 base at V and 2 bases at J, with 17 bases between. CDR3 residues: CASSLMTGLFDTDTQYF. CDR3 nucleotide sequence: TGCGCCAGCAGCTTGATGACAGGACTCTTCGACACAGATACGCAGTATTTT. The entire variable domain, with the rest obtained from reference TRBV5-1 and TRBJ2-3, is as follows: KAGVTQTPRYLIKTRGQQVTLSCSPISGHRSVSWYQQTPGQGLQFLFEYFSETQRNKGNFPGRFSGRQFSNSRSEMNVSTLELGDSALYLCASSLMTGLFDTDTQYFGPGTRLTVL.

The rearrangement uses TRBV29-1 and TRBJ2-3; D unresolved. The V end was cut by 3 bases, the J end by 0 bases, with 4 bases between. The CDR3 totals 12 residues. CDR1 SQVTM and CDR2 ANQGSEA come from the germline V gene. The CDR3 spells CSVDPSTDTQYF. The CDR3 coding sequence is TGCAGCGTTGACCCTAGCACAGATACGCAGTATTTT.

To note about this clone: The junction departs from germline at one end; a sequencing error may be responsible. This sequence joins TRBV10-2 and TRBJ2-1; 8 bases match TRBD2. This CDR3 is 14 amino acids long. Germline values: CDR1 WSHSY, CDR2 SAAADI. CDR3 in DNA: TGCGTCAGCAGTCCCAGCGGGGGATACAATGAGCAGTTCTTC. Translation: CVSSPSGGYNEQFF.

This chain's CDR3 is CASSGQGAADTQYF. The CDR3 DNA sequence: TGTGCCAGCAGTGGACAGGGGGCCGCAGATACGCAGTATTTT. The chain links TRBV6-6 to TRBJ2-3, with 11 bases fitting TRBD1. With V trimmed by 5 bases and J by 4 bases, 2 bases remained unmatched. This CDR3 contains 14 residues. Germline V CDR1 and CDR2: MNHNY, SVGAGI (reference sequence).

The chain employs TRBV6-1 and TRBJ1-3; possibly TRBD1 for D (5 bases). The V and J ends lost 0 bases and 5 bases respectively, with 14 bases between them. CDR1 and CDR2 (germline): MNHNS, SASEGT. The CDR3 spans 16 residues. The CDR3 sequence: CASSEALGGARNTIYF. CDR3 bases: TGTGCCAGCAGTGAAGCGCTCGGTGGGGCGAGAAACACCATATATTTT.